Sequencing of this T cell receptor (beta chain) was carried out in a study of blood T cell repertoires in COVID-19. The wider study: PBMCs, B-cell-depleted T cells, or T cells provided the cDNA or gDNA that made up the material.

This clone has a single count. Methods used by the authors: Reference gene primers were amplified, and this amplification served to estimate nucleated cell counts. TCRdb's table, derived via immunoSEQ multiplex PCR, lists solely in-frame clones and lacks some. That table is the source of V, J and clone size, and D and trimming were worked out from the DNA. The sample lists under 300,000 clones; 80% to 90% were seen once. This CDR3 is 15 amino acids long. Between the trimmed V and J ends, which lost 1 base and 3 bases, there was a span of 13 bases. Germline CDR1 is MNHNS and CDR2 is SASEGT. Sequenced sample: PBMCs or T cells enriched from blood (not recorded which). The clonotype was recovered from a young man who had recovered from COVID-19. The chain couples TRBV6-1 to TRBJ2-7, with D possibly TRBD1 on 7 matching bases. The CDR3 region is CASSEGGDSFYEQYF. In nucleotides, the CDR3 is TGTGCCAGCAGTGAAGGGGGGGACAGCTTCTACGAGCAGTACTTC.